Detailed here is one TCR beta chain. Study processing details: Counts of nucleated cells, estimated from reference gene primer amplification, were obtained. Assay used: immunoSEQ multiplex PCR; TCRdb lists only in-frame clones, some missing. D and trimming were read from the DNA, whereas the V and J calls and clone size are those reported in that table. The table has over 150,000 clones, 85% to 95% seen once. This entry is derived from a study of blood T cell repertoires in COVID-19. The germline V gene encodes CDR1 MDHEN and CDR2 SYDVKM. Trimming removed 6 bases from V and 0 bases from J; junction bases left unmatched: 6. The CDR3 runs to 17 residues.

The TCR originated in a man aged 50 to 59 with acute or convalescent COVID-19. The V call is TRBV28, the J call TRBJ2-1; 12 bases align to TRBD2. The specimen sequenced was peripheral blood. CDR3 protein: CASRGTSGLRSYNEQFF. The CDR3 DNA follows: TGTGCCAGCAGGGGGACTAGCGGGCTCCGCTCCTACAATGAGCAGTTCTTC.